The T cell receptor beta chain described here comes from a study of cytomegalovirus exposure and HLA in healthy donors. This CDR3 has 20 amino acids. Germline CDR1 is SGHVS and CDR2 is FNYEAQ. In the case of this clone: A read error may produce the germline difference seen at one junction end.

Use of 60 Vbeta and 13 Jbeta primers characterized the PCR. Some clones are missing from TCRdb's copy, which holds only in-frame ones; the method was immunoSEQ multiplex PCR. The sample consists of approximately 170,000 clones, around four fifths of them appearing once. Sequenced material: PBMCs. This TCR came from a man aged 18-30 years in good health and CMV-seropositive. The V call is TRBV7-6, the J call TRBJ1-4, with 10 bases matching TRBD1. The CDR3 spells CTSSPLGTGALPATNEKLFF. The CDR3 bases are TGTACCAGCAGCCCGCTCGGGACAGGGGCCCTACCTGCAACTAATGAAAAACTGTTTTTT.